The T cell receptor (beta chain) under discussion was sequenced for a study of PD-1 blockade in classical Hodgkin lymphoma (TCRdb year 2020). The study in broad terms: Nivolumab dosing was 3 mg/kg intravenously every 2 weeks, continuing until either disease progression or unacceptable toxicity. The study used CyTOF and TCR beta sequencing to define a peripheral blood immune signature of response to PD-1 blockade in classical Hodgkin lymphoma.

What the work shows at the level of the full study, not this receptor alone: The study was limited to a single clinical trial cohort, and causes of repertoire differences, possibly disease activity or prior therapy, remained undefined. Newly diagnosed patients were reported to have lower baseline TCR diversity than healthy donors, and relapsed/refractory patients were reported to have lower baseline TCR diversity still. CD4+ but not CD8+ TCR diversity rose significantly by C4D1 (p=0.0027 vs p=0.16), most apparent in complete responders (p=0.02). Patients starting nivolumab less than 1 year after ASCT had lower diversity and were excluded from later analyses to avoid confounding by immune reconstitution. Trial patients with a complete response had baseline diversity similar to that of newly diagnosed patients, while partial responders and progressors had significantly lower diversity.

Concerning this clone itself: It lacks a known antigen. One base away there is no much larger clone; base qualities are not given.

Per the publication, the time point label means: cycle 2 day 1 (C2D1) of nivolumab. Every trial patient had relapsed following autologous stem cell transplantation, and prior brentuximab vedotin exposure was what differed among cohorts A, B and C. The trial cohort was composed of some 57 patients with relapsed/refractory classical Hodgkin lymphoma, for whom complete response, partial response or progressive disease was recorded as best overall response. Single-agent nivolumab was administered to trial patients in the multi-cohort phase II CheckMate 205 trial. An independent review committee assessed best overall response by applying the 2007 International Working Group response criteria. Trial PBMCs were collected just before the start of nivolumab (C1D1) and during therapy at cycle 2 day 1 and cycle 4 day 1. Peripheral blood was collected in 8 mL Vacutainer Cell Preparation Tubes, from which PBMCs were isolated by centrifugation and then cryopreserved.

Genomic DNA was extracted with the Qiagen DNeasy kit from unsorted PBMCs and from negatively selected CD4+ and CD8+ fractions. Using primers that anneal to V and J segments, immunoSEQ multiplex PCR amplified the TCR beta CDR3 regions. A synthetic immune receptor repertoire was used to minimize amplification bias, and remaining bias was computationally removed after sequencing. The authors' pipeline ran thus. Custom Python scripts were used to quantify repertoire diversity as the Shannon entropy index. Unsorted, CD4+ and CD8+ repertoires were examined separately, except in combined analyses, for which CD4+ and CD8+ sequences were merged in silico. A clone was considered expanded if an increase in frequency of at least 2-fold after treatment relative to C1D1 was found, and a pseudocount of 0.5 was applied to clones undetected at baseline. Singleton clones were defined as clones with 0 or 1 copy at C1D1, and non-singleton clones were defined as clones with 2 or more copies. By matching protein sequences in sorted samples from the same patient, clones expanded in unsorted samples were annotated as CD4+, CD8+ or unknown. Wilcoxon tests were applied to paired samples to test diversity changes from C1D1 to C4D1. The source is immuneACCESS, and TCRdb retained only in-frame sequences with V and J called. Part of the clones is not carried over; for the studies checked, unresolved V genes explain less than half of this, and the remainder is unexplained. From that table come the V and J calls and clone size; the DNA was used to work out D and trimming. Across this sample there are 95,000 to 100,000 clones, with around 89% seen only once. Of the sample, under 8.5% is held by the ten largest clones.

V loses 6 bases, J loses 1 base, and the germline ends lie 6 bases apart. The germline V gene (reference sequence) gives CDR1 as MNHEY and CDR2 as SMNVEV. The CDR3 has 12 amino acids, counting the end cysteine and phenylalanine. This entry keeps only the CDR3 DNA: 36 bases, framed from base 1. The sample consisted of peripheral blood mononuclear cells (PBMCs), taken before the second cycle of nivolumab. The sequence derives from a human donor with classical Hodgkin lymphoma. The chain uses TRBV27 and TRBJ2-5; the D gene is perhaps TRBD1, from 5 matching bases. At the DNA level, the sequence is TGTGCCAGCAGGACAGCCCAAGAGACCCAGTACTTC. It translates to CASRTAQETQYF.